Here is one T cell receptor (beta chain) with its context. As yet, its antigen is unknown. Researchers ran the PCR with 60 Vbeta and 13 Jbeta primers. The method was immunoSEQ multiplex PCR; TCRdb's version includes in-frame clones alone and lacks a portion of them. Among approximately 170,000 clones listed, approximately 59% were seen once. This sample is part of a study of cytomegalovirus exposure and HLA in healthy donors. Points from the study as a whole: Accurate prediction of most subjects' HLA-A and HLA-B alleles from TCR beta sequences was reported. An assumption of roughly uniform sequencing depth across donors underlay the presence/absence analyses. Serostatus for CMV was the only available immune exposure information.

V lost 0 bases to trimming and J lost 1 base; unmatched junction nucleotides: 4. CDR1 is SGDLS and CDR2 is YYNGEE in the germline V gene. The CDR3 runs 17 residues. The genes are TRBV9 and TRBJ2-5, with 12 bases identical to TRBD2. This TCR was sampled from a man in his forties or fifties in good health and CMV-seronegative. The sequencing sample was made of PBMCs. The CDR3 region has the DNA TGTGCCAGCAGCGTAGATCTAGCGGGAGGGACCCAAGAGACCCAGTACTTC. It is translated as CASSVDLAGGTQETQYF.